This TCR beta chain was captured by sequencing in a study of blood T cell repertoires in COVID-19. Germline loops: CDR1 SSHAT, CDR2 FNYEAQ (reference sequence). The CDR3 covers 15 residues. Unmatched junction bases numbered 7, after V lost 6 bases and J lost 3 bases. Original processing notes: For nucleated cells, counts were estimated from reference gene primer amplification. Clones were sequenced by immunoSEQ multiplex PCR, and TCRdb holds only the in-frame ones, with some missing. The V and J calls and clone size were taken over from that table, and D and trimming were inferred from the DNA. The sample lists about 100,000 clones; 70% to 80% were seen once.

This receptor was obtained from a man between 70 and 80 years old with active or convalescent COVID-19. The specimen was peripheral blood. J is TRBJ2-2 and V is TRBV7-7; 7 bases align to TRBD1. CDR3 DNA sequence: TGTGCCAGCAGTCCAAACAGGGGTTACACCGGGGAGCTGTTTTTT. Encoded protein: CASSPNRGYTGELFF.